These 11 T cell receptor beta chains originate from one sample sequenced in a study of T cell responses to AZD1222 COVID-19 vaccine. Produced via immunoSEQ multiplex PCR; TCRdb's table is partial and in-frame only. The data show roughly 150,000 clones, with around 91% seen just once and about 5% held by the top ten. The sequences come from peripheral blood, collected on day 0 of AZD1222 vaccination. These TCRs come from an adult in good health.

V and J are TRBV10-3 and TRBJ2-4, with 8 bases that match TRBD1. The CDR3 spans 13 residues. Per the germline V gene, CDR1 is ENHRY and CDR2 is SYGVKD. V was pared by 10 bases and J by 15 bases, with 17 bases of the junction left unmatched. The CDR3 region is CATWLGQDPIWYF. The DNA of the CDR3 is TGTGCCACCTGGCTGGGACAGGACCCAATCTGGTACTTC.

V usage is TRBV7-3 and J usage is TRBJ2-7; D is ambiguous. With 4 bases removed from V and 0 bases from J, the gap between germline ends came to 13 bases. Looked up from germline, CDR1 is SGHTA and CDR2 is FQGTGA. CDR3 length: 15 residues. CDR3 in amino acids: CASSSGGGDSYEQYF. The CDR3 region has the DNA TGTGCCAGCAGCTCGGGCGGTGGGGACTCCTACGAGCAGTACTTC.

The chain combines TRBV28 with TRBJ1-2; D gene unclear. This CDR3 spans 11 amino acids. Germline CDR1 is MDHEN and CDR2 is SYDVKM. V lost 6 bases, J lost 3 bases, and 5 bases lay in between. This CDR3 is CASRRDYGYTF. The CDR3 nucleotides read TGTGCCAGCAGAAGGGACTATGGCTACACCTTC.

V is TRBV6-6 and J is TRBJ1-5; perhaps TRBD1 as D (6 bases). The ends were cut back, 7 bases at V and 0 bases at J, with 13 bases in the middle. Germline values: CDR1 MNHNY, CDR2 SVGAGI (reference sequence). This CDR3 comprises 15 residues. CDR3 amino acids: CASTRDTHSNQPQHF. In DNA form, the CDR3 reads TGTGCCAGCACGAGGGACACCCATAGCAATCAGCCCCAGCATTTT.

The chain employs TRBV28 and TRBJ2-7, with a tentative D call TRBD1 (6 bases). Trimming removed 8 bases from V and 5 bases from J, with 25 bases in between. The CDR3 runs 16 residues. The V gene's germline CDR1 is MDHEN and CDR2 SYDVKM. The CDR3 sequence: CASAPGPRGRKDEQYF. CDR3 sequence (DNA): TGTGCCAGCGCACCGGGCCCCAGGGGTCGAAAGGACGAGCAGTACTTC.

The chain links TRBV10-3 to TRBJ1-6; 8 nucleotides line up with TRBD1. This CDR3 spans 13 amino acids. Germline V lookup: CDR1 ENHRY, CDR2 SYGVKD. J lost 7 bases, V lost 8 bases, and 4 bases had no gene match. This CDR3 is CAIGQGGNSPLHF. The DNA for the CDR3 is TGTGCCATCGGACAGGGTGGGAATTCACCCCTCCACTTT.

This clone has a single count. The chain carries TRBV19 and TRBJ2-1; 8 bases map to TRBD2. The CDR3 covers 15 residues. Germline V gene sequence: CDR1 LNHDA, CDR2 SQIVND (reference sequence). J gave up 7 bases and V 3 bases, and 8 bases lay outside the gene matches. DNA for the CDR3: TGTGCCAGTAGTATTACGCGCGGGAGGAGTAATGAGCAGTTCTTC. It codes for CASSITRGRSNEQFF.

The chain combines TRBV28 with TRBJ2-5, with D possibly TRBD2 on 7 matching bases. CDR1 MDHEN and CDR2 SYDVKM come from the germline V gene. V was trimmed by 2 bases and J by 4 bases, leaving 17 bases between them. The length of the CDR3 is 16 residues. The DNA of the CDR3 is TGTGCCAGCAGTTTACCGGGGGGCGCGTGGGGAGAGACCCAGTACTTC. Translated, it gives CASSLPGGAWGETQYF.

This chain uses TRBV19 with TRBJ2-1; D not resolved. CDR1 is LNHDA, CDR2 SQIVND, per germline (reference sequence). Trimming pared 6 bases from V and 5 bases from J, leaving 17 bases between. The CDR3 length is 15 residues. Here the CDR3 DNA reads TGTGCCAGTAGCCTAGTATCGGGCCCCCACAATGAGCAGTTCTTC. Protein product: CASSLVSGPHNEQFF.

The chain couples TRBV28 to TRBJ1-2; D possibly corresponds to TRBD1 (6 bases). V was cut by 6 bases and J by 3 bases, with 20 bases left in between. This CDR3 spans 16 amino acids. Germline CDR1 is MDHEN and CDR2 is SYDVKM. In nucleotides, the CDR3 is TGTGCCAGCAGGGAAGGGGACAAGCCAGGGGACTATGGCTACACCTTC. This codes for CASREGDKPGDYGYTF.

This clone was detected only a few times. The chain links TRBV2 to TRBJ2-7; D is uncertain. Trimming took 2 bases from V and 0 from J, leaving 17 bases between them. Germline CDR1 and CDR2: SNHLY and FYNNEI. This CDR3 region has 17 residues. CDR3 region: CASSEQLTHSSSYEQYF. CDR3 sequence (DNA): TGTGCCAGCAGTGAACAGCTTACTCACTCTAGCTCCTACGAGCAGTACTTC.